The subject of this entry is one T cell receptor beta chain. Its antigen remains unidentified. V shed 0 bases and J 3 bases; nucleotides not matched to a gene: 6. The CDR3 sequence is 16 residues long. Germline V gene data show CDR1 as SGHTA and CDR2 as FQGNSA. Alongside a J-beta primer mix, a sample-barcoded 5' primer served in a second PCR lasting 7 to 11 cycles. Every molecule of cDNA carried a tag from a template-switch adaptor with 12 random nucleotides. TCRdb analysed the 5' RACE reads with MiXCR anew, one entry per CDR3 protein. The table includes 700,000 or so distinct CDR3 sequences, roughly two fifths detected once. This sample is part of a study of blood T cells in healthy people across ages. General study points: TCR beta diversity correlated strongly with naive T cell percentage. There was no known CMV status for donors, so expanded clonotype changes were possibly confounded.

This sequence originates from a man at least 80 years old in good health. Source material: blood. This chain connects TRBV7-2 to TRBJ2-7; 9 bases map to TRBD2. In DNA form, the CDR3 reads TGTACCAGCAGCTTAGCGTATAGCGGGAGCCTCTACGAGCAGTACTTC. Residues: CTSSLAYSGSLYEQYF.